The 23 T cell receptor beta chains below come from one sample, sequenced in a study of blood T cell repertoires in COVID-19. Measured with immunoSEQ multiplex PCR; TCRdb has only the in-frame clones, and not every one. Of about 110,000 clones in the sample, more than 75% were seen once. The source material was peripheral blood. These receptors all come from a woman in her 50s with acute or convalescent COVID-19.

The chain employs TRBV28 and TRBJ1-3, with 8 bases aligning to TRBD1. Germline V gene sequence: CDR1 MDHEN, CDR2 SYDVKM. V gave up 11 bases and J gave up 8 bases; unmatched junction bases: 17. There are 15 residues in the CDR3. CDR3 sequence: CAGSTGRGLLDTIYF. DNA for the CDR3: TGTGCCGGGTCAACGGGCAGGGGGCTGTTGGACACCATATATTTT.

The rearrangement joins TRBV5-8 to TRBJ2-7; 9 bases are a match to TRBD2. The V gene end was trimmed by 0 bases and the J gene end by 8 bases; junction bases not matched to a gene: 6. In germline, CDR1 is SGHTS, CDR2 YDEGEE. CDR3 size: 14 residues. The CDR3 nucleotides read TGTGCCAGCAGCTTGGTTGGGCTAGCGGGGAAGCAGTACTTC. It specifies CASSLVGLAGKQYF.

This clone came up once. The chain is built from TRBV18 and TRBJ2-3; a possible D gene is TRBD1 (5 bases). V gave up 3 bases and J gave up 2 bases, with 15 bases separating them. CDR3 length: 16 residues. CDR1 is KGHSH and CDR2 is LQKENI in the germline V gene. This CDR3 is CASSPSAGRSTDTQYF. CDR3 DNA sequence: TGTGCCAGCTCACCTTCCGCAGGGCGGTCCACAGATACGCAGTATTTT.

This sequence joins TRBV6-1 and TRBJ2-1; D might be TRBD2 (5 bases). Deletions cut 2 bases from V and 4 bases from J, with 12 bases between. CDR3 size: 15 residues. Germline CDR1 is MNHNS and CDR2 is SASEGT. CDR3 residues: CASSESSGLYNEQFF. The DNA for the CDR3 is TGTGCCAGCAGTGAATCAAGCGGACTTTACAATGAGCAGTTCTTC.

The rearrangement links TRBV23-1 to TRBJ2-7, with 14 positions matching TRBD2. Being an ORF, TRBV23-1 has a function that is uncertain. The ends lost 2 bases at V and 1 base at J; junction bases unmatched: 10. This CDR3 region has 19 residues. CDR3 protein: CASSQEPGLAGAWSYEQYF. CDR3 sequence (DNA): TGCGCCAGCAGTCAAGAACCGGGACTAGCGGGAGCTTGGTCCTACGAGCAGTACTTC.

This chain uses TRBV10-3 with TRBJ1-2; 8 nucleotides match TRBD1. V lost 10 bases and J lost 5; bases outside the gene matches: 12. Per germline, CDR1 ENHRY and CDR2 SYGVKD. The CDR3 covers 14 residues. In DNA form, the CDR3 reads TGTGCCACCTCCCAAGGACAGGGAATTTATGGCTACACCTTC. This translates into CATSQGQGIYGYTF.

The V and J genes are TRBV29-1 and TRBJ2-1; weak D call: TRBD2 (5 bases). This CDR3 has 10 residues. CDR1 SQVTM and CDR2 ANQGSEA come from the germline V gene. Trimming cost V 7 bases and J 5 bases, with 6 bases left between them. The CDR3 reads CSGENNEQFF. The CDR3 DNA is TGCAGCGGGGAGAACAATGAGCAGTTCTTC.

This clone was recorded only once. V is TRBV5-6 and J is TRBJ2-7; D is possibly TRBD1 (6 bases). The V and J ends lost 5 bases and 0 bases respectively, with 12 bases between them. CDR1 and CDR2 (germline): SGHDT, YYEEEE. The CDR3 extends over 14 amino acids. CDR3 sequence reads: CASRPRGSSYEQYF. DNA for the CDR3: TGTGCCAGCAGACCAAGGGGGAGCTCCTACGAGCAGTACTTC.

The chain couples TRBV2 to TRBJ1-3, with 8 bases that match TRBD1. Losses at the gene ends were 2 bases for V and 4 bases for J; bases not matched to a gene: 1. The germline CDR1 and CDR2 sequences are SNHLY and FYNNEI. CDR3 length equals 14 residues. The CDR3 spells CASSERQGGNTIYF. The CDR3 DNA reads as TGTGCCAGCAGTGAACGACAGGGGGGAAACACCATATATTTT.

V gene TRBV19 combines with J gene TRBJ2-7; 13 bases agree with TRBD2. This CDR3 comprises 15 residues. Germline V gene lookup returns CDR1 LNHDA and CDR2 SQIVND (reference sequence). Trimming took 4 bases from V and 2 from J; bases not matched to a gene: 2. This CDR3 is CASSRGTSGTYEQYF. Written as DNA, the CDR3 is TGTGCCAGTAGTAGGGGGACTAGCGGGACCTACGAGCAGTACTTC.

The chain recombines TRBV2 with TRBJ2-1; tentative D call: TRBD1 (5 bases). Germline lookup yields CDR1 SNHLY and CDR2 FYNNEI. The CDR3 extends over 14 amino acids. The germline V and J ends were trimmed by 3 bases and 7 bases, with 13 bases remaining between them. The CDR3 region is CASSEAGNLNEQFF. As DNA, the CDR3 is TGTGCCAGCAGTGAGGCAGGGAACCTAAATGAGCAGTTCTTC.

CDR3 sequence reads: CASSLGGMGTDTQYF. DNA for the CDR3: TGTGCCAGCAGCTTGGGGGGGATGGGCACAGATACGCAGTATTTT. The chain uses TRBV7-9 and TRBJ2-3; TRBD2 matches 7 bases. Germline loops: CDR1 SEHNR, CDR2 FQNEAQ (reference sequence). The V segment lost 3 bases and the J segment 1 base; nucleotides outside the gene matches: 4. The CDR3 totals 15 residues.

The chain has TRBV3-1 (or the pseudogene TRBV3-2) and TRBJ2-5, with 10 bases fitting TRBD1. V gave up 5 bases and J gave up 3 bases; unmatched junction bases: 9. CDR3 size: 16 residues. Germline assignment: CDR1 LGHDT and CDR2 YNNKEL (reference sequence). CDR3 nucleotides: TGTGCCAGCAGCGCCCGGGACAGGGGTTTTAAAGAGACCCAGTACTTC. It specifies CASSARDRGFKETQYF.

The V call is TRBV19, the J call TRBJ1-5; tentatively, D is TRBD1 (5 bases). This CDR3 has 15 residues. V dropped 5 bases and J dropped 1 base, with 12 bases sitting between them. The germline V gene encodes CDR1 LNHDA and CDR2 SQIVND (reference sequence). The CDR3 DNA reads TGTGCCAGTAGTTTGGGGCGAGGAAGCAATCAGCCCCAGCATTTT. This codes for CASSLGRGSNQPQHF.

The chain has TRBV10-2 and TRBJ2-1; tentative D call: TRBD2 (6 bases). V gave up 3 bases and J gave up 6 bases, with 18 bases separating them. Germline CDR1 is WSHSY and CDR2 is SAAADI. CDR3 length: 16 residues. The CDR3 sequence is CASSEAAGSLGNEQFF. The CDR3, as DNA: TGCGCCAGCAGTGAAGCAGCGGGTTCATTAGGCAATGAGCAGTTCTTC.

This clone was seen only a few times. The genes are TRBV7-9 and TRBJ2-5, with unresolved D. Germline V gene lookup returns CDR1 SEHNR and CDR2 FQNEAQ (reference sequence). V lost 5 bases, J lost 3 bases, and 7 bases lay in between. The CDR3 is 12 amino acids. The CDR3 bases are TGTGCCAGCAGCGCGAGAAAAGAGACCCAGTACTTC. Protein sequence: CASSARKETQYF. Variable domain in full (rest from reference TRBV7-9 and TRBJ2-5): DTGVSQNPRHKITKRGQNVTFRCDPISEHNRLYWYRQTLGQGPEFLTYFQNEAQLEKSRLLSDRFSAERPKGSFSTLEIQRTEQGDSAMYLCASSARKETQYFGPGTRLLVL.

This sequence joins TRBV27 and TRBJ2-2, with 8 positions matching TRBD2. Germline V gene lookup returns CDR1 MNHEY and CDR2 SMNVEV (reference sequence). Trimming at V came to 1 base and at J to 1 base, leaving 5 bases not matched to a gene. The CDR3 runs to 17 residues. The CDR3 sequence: CASSLFGLAGNTGELFF. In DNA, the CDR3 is TGTGCCAGCAGTTTATTCGGCCTAGCGGGGAACACCGGGGAGCTGTTTTTT.

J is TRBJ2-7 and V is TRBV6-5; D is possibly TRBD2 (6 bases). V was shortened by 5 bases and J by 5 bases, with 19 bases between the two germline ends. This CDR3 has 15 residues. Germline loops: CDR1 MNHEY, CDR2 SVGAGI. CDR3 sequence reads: CASSPPGGARHEQYF. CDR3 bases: TGTGCCAGCAGTCCCCCCGGCGGGGCTCGCCACGAGCAGTACTTC.

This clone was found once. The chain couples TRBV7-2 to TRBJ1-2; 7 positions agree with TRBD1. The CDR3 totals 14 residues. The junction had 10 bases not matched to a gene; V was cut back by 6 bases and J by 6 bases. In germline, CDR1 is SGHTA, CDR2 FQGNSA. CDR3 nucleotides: TGTGCCAGCAGTCTGCAGGGGGTGAAAAATGGCTACACCTTC. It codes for CASSLQGVKNGYTF. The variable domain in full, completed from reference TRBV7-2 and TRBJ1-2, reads GAGVSQSPSNKVTEKGKDVELRCDPISGHTALYWYRQSLGQGLEFLIYFQGNSAPDKSGLPSDRFSAERTGGSVSTLTIQRTQQEDSAVYLCASSLQGVKNGYTFGSGTRLTVV.

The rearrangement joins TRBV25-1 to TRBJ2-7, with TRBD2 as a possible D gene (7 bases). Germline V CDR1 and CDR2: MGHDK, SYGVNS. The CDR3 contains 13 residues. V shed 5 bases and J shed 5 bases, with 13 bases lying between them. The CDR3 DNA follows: TGTGCCAGCAGTAGGGGGGGCTCACACGAGCAGTACTTC. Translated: CASSRGGSHEQYF.

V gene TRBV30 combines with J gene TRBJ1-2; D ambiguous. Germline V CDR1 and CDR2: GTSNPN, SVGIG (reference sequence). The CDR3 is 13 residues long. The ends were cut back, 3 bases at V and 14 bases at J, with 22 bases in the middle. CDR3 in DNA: TGTGCCTGGAGCCCCCAAGTGGTGTCAGTCCCAACCTTC. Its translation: CAWSPQVVSVPTF.

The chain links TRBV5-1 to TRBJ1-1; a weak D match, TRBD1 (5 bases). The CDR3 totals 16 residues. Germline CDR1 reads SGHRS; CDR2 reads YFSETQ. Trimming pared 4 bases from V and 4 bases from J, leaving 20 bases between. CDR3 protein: CASSRQEGRMGTEAFF. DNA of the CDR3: TGCGCCAGCAGCCGTCAGGAGGGGCGAATGGGCACTGAAGCTTTCTTT. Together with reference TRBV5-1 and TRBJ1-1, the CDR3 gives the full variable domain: KAGVTQTPRYLIKTRGQQVTLSCSPISGHRSVSWYQQTPGQGLQFLFEYFSETQRNKGNFPGRFSGRQFSNSRSEMNVSTLELGDSALYLCASSRQEGRMGTEAFFGQGTRLTVV.

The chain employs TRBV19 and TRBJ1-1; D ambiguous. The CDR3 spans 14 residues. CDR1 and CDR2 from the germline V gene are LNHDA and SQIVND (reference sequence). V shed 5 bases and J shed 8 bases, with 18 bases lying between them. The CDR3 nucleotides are TGTGCCAGTAGTCCCCCCCTGGAGGCGCCAGAAGCTTTCTTT. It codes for CASSPPLEAPEAFF.